This T cell receptor beta chain was retrieved from a study of cytomegalovirus exposure and HLA in healthy donors. Study-wide results and caveats: Researchers counted some 150 TCR beta chains as cytomegalovirus-associated. Presence/absence results assume similar sequencing depth per donor, which may not hold. In a later analysis, HLA-associated beta chains showed higher expansion and lower generation probabilities than comparable chains.

Regarding this clone: Its target is unknown.

It was with 60 Vbeta and 13 Jbeta primers that the PCR ran. Using immunoSEQ multiplex PCR, the repertoire was profiled, and TCRdb retains in-frame clones only, with some absent. The data hold fewer than 85,000 clones, with over 70% observed a single time. V trimming: 8 bases; J trimming: 7 bases; junction bases outside the gene matches: 19. Looked up from germline, CDR1 is MDHEN and CDR2 is SYDVKM. This CDR3 region has 16 residues. This chain links TRBV28 with TRBJ1-1; 7 bases are shared with TRBD1. Sequencing was done on a sample of PBMCs. The source of this sequence is a man in his forties in good health and CMV-seropositive. CDR3 amino acids: CASGPRDSTLDDEAFF. In DNA form, the CDR3 reads TGTGCCAGCGGACCTCGGGACAGCACACTAGACGATGAAGCTTTCTTT.